Given below is one T cell receptor beta chain in context. As yet, its antigen is unknown. A multiplex PCR was run with 60 Vbeta primers and 13 Jbeta primers. The protocol was immunoSEQ multiplex PCR, while the TCRdb copy is restricted to in-frame clones and leaves out a portion. Of about 82,000 clones listed, approximately 81% are singletons. This specimen belongs to a study of cytomegalovirus exposure and HLA in healthy donors. Study results and caveats: Most TCRs appeared rarely, but some public TCRs recurred in many donors. No immune exposure information besides CMV serostatus was available. HLA alleles were associated with around 17,000 TCR beta sequences in a later analysis at 0.05 false discovery rate.

These donors counted as nominally healthy when sampled, but unrecorded immune exposures were likely. The CDR3 consists of 15 residues. Germline V lookup: CDR1 SGHNT, CDR2 YENEEA. V was trimmed by 1 base and J by 7 bases, leaving 14 bases between them. The chain joins TRBV11-3 to TRBJ2-1; D might be TRBD2 (6 bases). The sequence derives from a woman in her forties or fifties in good health and CMV-seropositive. Input material: PBMCs. This CDR3 reads CASSLAGATWNEQFF. CDR3 coding DNA: TGTGCCAGCAGCTTAGCGGGAGCGACGTGGAATGAGCAGTTCTTC.